This TCR beta chain was documented in a study of early T cells in non-severe SARS-CoV-2 infection. Study overall: Unsorted whole blood bulk RNA was sequenced, with unpaired chains. Whole-study findings and limits: Database matching using VDJdb favored anti-spike CD8 responses, with private and CD4 specificities left missing.

Unique molecular identifiers were attached to individual cDNA molecules. TCRdb processed the 5' RACE reads anew with MiXCR; each CDR3 protein has one entry. The repertoire holds approximately 76,000 distinct CDR3 sequences, with about 12% as singletons. Germline CDR1 is DFQATT and CDR2 is SNEGSKA (reference sequence). This CDR3 is 15 amino acids long. V lost 1 base, J lost 2 bases, and 14 bases lay in between. This clonotype was detected a few times. Its target is not known. Source material: whole blood. This receptor was taken from an adult who was a healthcare worker with PCR-confirmed SARS-CoV-2 infection or an uninfected control (not recorded which). V gene TRBV20-1 combines with J gene TRBJ2-5; possible D gene TRBD1, 7 bases. The CDR3: CSARARDSLQETQYF. CDR3 DNA: TGCAGTGCTAGAGCGCGGGACAGTTTACAAGAGACCCAGTACTTC.